The 30 T cell receptor beta chains below all came from one sample that was sequenced in a study of Ad26.COV2.S vaccination and SARS-CoV-2 variants. Treatment meaning: some 20 received Ad26.COV2.S at low or high dose, single or two shots; about 5 received placebo; per-sample allocation not given. Collection of the samples took place on day 63 after the first injection of vaccine or placebo. Generated by immunoSEQ multiplex PCR, the TCRdb table keeps only in-frame clones and is missing some. The sample consists of 200,000 to 250,000 clones, 70% to 90% of them appearing once. Source: peripheral blood, taken in a trial of Ad26.COV2.S vaccine versus placebo. These receptors were collected from a person aged 18 to 59 who received the Ad26.COV2.S COVID-19 vaccine or a placebo.

This clone was observed a single time. The V and J genes are TRBV9 and TRBJ2-5; no reliable D call. Germline V gene sequence: CDR1 SGDLS, CDR2 YYNGEE. V shed 2 bases and J shed 1 base, with 6 bases lying between them. The CDR3 is 13 amino acids. In DNA form, the CDR3 reads TGTGCCAGCAGCGTTCAGGTCCAAGAGACCCAGTACTTC. Amino acids: CASSVQVQETQYF.

The rearrangement joins TRBV6-6 to TRBJ2-2; TRBD1 matches at 8 bases. V lost 6 bases to trimming and J lost 2 bases; unmatched junction nucleotides: 5. This CDR3 region has 15 residues. The V gene's germline CDR1 is MNHNY and CDR2 SVGAGI (reference sequence). CDR3 loop: CASSEGQANTGELFF. CDR3 nucleotides: TGTGCCAGCAGCGAGGGACAGGCAAACACCGGGGAGCTGTTTTTT.

Only one count was recorded for this clone. The V call is TRBV6-4, the J call TRBJ2-3, with TRBD2 matching over 13 bases. With 0 bases clipped from V and 6 bases from J, the junction kept 6 bases outside the gene matches. The CDR3 covers 17 residues. The germline V gene has CDR1 MRHNA and CDR2 SNTAGT. CDR3 region: CASSDSRTSGSPDTQYF. DNA of the CDR3: TGTGCCAGCAGTGACTCCCGGACTAGCGGGAGCCCCGATACGCAGTATTTT.

This rearrangement joins TRBV28 to TRBJ2-1; 13 nucleotides match TRBD2. V gave up 2 bases and J gave up 10 bases; unmatched junction bases: 5. The CDR3 runs 15 residues. The germline V gene encodes CDR1 MDHEN and CDR2 SYDVKM. CDR3 coding DNA: TGTGCCAGCAGTTTAAACCGACTAGCGGGGGGAGAGCAGTTCTTC. Amino acid sequence: CASSLNRLAGGEQFF. Drawing the rest from reference TRBV28 and TRBJ2-1, the complete variable domain is DVKVTQSSRYLVKRTGEKVFLECVQDMDHENMFWYRQDPGLGLRLIYFSYDVKMKEKGDIPEGYSVSREKKERFSLILESASTNQTSMYLCASSLNRLAGGEQFFGPGTRLTVL.

The chain links TRBV4-2 to TRBJ1-1; TRBD1 matches at 8 bases. V gave up 4 bases and J gave up 8 bases; unmatched junction bases: 3. Germline loops: CDR1 LGHNA, CDR2 YNFKEQ. This CDR3 spans 12 amino acids. The DNA of the CDR3 is TGTGCCAGCAGCCCCCAGGGGGCGGAAGCTTTCTTT. Amino acids: CASSPQGAEAFF.

This clone was observed a few times. Within the sample, other DNA sequences also encode this same CDR3. V gene TRBV7-6 combines with J gene TRBJ2-2; D is unclear. The V and J ends lost 2 bases and 1 base respectively, with 2 bases between them. The CDR3 length is 13 residues. CDR1 is SGHVS and CDR2 is FNYEAQ in the germline V gene. The chain's CDR3 is CASSLLNTGELFF. In nucleotides, the CDR3 is TGTGCCAGCAGCTTACTGAACACCGGGGAGCTGTTTTTT.

The V and J genes are TRBV28 and TRBJ2-1; TRBD1 might be the D (5 bases). Looked up from germline, CDR1 is MDHEN and CDR2 is SYDVKM. The V end was cut by 5 bases, the J end by 11 bases, with 10 bases between. The CDR3 length is 11 residues. The DNA for the CDR3 is TGTGCCAGCAGTATAGCAGGGAAGCAGTTCTTC. This codes for CASSIAGKQFF.

This chain uses TRBV7-2 with TRBJ1-2; D perhaps matches TRBD1 (5 bases). Trimming took off 5 bases at V and 8 bases at J, with 18 bases between the two ends. The germline gives CDR1 SGHTA, CDR2 FQGNSA. The CDR3 consists of 14 residues. CDR3 in amino acids: CASSLDSQWGGYTF. The CDR3 DNA reads TGTGCCAGCAGCCTAGACAGCCAATGGGGAGGCTACACCTTC.

The rearrangement uses TRBV9 and TRBJ1-1; D gene uncertain. Germline CDR1 SGDLS, CDR2 YYNGEE. The CDR3 has 15 residues. Trimming took 2 bases from V and 0 from J, leaving 11 bases between them. Here the CDR3 DNA reads TGTGCCAGCAGCGTGGAGGGTAGTTTGAACACTGAAGCTTTCTTT. Translation gives CASSVEGSLNTEAFF.

This sequence joins TRBV27 and TRBJ1-3; 9 nucleotides line up with TRBD1. Unmatched junction bases numbered 6, after V lost 3 bases and J lost 3 bases. There are 16 residues in the CDR3. Germline V gene sequence: CDR1 MNHEY, CDR2 SMNVEV (reference sequence). The chain's CDR3 is CASSFSGQGVGNTIYF. Here the CDR3 DNA reads TGTGCCAGCAGTTTTTCGGGACAGGGTGTTGGAAACACCATATATTTT.

The gene calls are TRBV28 and TRBJ2-1, with a weak D call TRBD2 (5 bases). In germline, CDR1 is MDHEN, CDR2 SYDVKM. V lost 10 bases, J lost 5 bases, and 15 bases lay in between. The CDR3 is 13 amino acids. The CDR3 nucleotides read TGTGCCATCCACCCTGGAGCGGACAATGAGCAGTTCTTC. Encoded protein: CAIHPGADNEQFF.

The chain carries TRBV10-2 and TRBJ2-1; TRBD2 matches 11 bases. Germline V gives CDR1 WSHSY, CDR2 SAAADI. CDR3 length equals 15 residues. V was pared by 8 bases and J by 9 bases, with 12 bases of the junction left unmatched. The CDR3 protein is CASLRGSGGATEQFF. The CDR3, as DNA: TGCGCCAGCCTTCGGGGTAGCGGGGGGGCTACTGAGCAGTTCTTC.

The chain links TRBV6-5 to TRBJ1-2, with 8 bases fitting TRBD1. J lost 2 bases, V lost 0 bases, and 2 bases had no gene match. The CDR3 sequence is 15 residues long. Per the germline V gene, CDR1 is MNHEY and CDR2 is SVGAGI. The DNA for the CDR3 is TGTGCCAGCAGTTACTCTCAGGGGGCAAACTATGGCTACACCTTC. Amino acids: CASSYSQGANYGYTF.

This clone was counted once. Other nucleotide sequences in the sample specify the same CDR3. V is TRBV5-1 and J is TRBJ1-2, with D hard to call. The CDR3 is made up of 12 amino acids. The germline CDR1 and CDR2 sequences are SGHRS and YFSETQ. Trimming took 0 bases from V and 4 from J, leaving 4 bases between them. The CDR3 region has the DNA TGCGCCAGCAGCTTGGCGGGCTATGGCTACACCTTC. The encoded protein is CASSLAGYGYTF. Full variable domain (remainder filled in from reference TRBV5-1 and TRBJ1-2): KAGVTQTPRYLIKTRGQQVTLSCSPISGHRSVSWYQQTPGQGLQFLFEYFSETQRNKGNFPGRFSGRQFSNSRSEMNVSTLELGDSALYLCASSLAGYGYTFGSGTRLTVV.

This clone appeared a few times. The chain recombines TRBV9 with TRBJ2-5, with D possibly TRBD2 on 5 matching bases. Germline V gene data show CDR1 as SGDLS and CDR2 as YYNGEE. This CDR3 has 14 amino acids. Trimming removed 3 bases at V and 5 bases at J, with 14 bases between. The CDR3 DNA is TGTGCCAGCAGCGAGGGCCCCGGGGTTGAGACCCAGTACTTC. This encodes CASSEGPGVETQYF. The full variable domain, in which reference TRBV9 and TRBJ2-5 provide the parts outside the CDR3, is DSGVTQTPKHLITATGQRVTLRCSPRSGDLSVYWYQQSLDQGLQFLIQYYNGEERAKGNILERFSAQQFPDLHSELNLSSLELGDSALYFCASSEGPGVETQYFGPGTRLLVL.

CDR3 DNA sequence: TGTGCCAGCAGCCCCCTTGGGACAGGGGATGAGTTGAACACTGAAGCTTTCTTT. This translates into CASSPLGTGDELNTEAFF. J is TRBJ1-1 and V is TRBV21-1; the D call of TRBD1 is as the table states it, not checked on the DNA. TRBV21-1 is a pseudogene segment. The CDR3 has 18 residues.

This clone was counted once. The chain combines TRBV5-6 with TRBJ2-5; TRBD1 aligns across 9 bases. There are 15 residues in the CDR3. After removal of 0 bases from V and 5 bases from J, the junction contained 5 bases not matched to a gene. From germline, CDR1 is SGHDT and CDR2 YYEEEE. For the CDR3, the DNA is TGTGCCAGCAGCTTGGCAACAGGGGGCTGGGAGACCCAGTACTTC. Protein product: CASSLATGGWETQYF.

The rearrangement uses TRBV6-1 and TRBJ1-5; tentative D call: TRBD1 (6 bases). Germline CDR1 reads MNHNS; CDR2 reads SASEGT. The CDR3 runs 18 residues. V lost 1 base to trimming and J lost 0 bases, with 16 bases between them. DNA for the CDR3: TGTGCCAGCAGTGAAGGGGGGGGCATGAGATATAGCAATCAGCCCCAGCATTTT. This translates into CASSEGGGMRYSNQPQHF.

This clone occurred once. The genes are TRBV29-1 and TRBJ2-1; 10 bases are a match to TRBD1. From germline, CDR1 is SQVTM and CDR2 ANQGSEA. The V segment lost 1 base and the J segment 6 bases; nucleotides outside the gene matches: 0. There are 13 residues in the CDR3. CDR3 bases: TGCAGCGTTGAAGGGGACAGGGGCAATGAGCAGTTCTTC. Its translation: CSVEGDRGNEQFF.

V gene TRBV7-8 combines with J gene TRBJ2-3; TRBD2 aligns across 8 bases. The junction had 8 bases not matched to a gene; V was cut back by 3 bases and J by 6 bases. Germline values: CDR1 SGHVS, CDR2 FQNEAQ. There are 15 residues in the CDR3. This chain's CDR3 is CASSFRREVLDTQYF. CDR3 nucleotides: TGTGCCAGCAGCTTTCGGCGGGAGGTGCTGGATACGCAGTATTTT.

CDR3 region: CASRPTGRHEQYF. CDR3 sequence (DNA): TGTGCCAGCAGACCGACAGGGCGGCACGAGCAGTACTTC. V and J are TRBV11-2 and TRBJ2-7; 7 positions agree with TRBD1. The CDR3 sequence is 13 residues long. Germline loops: CDR1 SGHAT, CDR2 FQNNGV. Trimming cost V 6 bases and J 5 bases; bases outside gene matches: 7. Looking up the rest from reference TRBV11-2 and TRBJ2-7 gives the full variable domain: EAGVAQSPRYKIIEKRQSVAFWCNPISGHATLYWYQQILGQGPKLLIQFQNNGVVDDSQLPKDRFSAERLKGVDSTLKIQPAKLEDSAVYLCASRPTGRHEQYFGPGTRLTVT.

V is TRBV28 and J is TRBJ2-1; 11 bases fit TRBD2. Germline V lookup: CDR1 MDHEN, CDR2 SYDVKM. The CDR3 is made up of 12 amino acids. The CDR3: CLAGGGQNEQFF. DNA of the CDR3: TGTCTAGCGGGAGGCGGTCAGAATGAGCAGTTCTTC.

The rearrangement joins TRBV5-4 to TRBJ2-3, with unresolved D. CDR1 and CDR2 from the germline V gene are SGHNT and YYREEE (reference sequence). The CDR3 length is 16 residues. V gave up 5 bases and J gave up 0 bases, with 16 bases separating them. Here the CDR3 DNA reads TGTGCCAGCAGATCGATCCCTGGGGTGAGCACAGATACGCAGTATTTT. It yields the protein CASRSIPGVSTDTQYF. The full variable domain, completed using reference TRBV5-4 and TRBJ2-3, is ETGVTQSPTHLIKTRGQQVTLRCSSQSGHNTVSWYQQALGQGPQFIFQYYREEENGRGNFPPRFSGLQFPNYSSELNVNALELDDSALYLCASRSIPGVSTDTQYFGPGTRLTVL.

The J gene is TRBJ2-3, the V gene TRBV11-2, with 8 positions matching TRBD2. This CDR3 spans 15 amino acids. CDR1 and CDR2 from the germline V gene are SGHAT and FQNNGV. J was trimmed by 2 bases and V by 5 bases; bases with no gene match: 6. The CDR3 is CASSLLAGLTDTQYF. The DNA of the CDR3 is TGTGCCAGCAGCCTATTAGCGGGACTCACAGATACGCAGTATTTT.

The gene calls are TRBV28 and TRBJ2-4; unclear D gene. Germline V gives CDR1 MDHEN, CDR2 SYDVKM. The V end lost 2 bases, the J end lost 6 bases, and 20 bases lay between the germline ends. The CDR3 is 17 amino acids. The CDR3 loop reads CASSLHTWTGRRNIQYF. The CDR3 region has the DNA TGTGCCAGCAGTTTACACACCTGGACGGGCCGACGAAACATTCAGTACTTC.

This chain joins TRBV4-3 and TRBJ1-1, with 7 bases fitting TRBD1. This CDR3 is 14 amino acids long. V lost 3 bases, J lost 5 bases, and 6 bases stayed unmatched. The V gene's germline CDR1 is LGHNA and CDR2 YSLEER. The CDR3 DNA reads TGCGCCAGCAGCCATGCCGACAGGGATACTGAAGCTTTCTTT. Amino acids: CASSHADRDTEAFF.

The rearrangement links TRBV5-4 to TRBJ2-5; 9 nucleotides agree with TRBD2. Trimming cost V 5 bases and J 5 bases; bases outside gene matches: 4. The germline V gene has CDR1 SGHNT and CDR2 YYREEE (reference sequence). The CDR3 consists of 13 residues. The CDR3 DNA follows: TGTGCCAGCAGGCCTAGCGGGGAGGAGACCCAGTACTTC. This codes for CASRPSGEETQYF.

V gene TRBV9 combines with J gene TRBJ2-7, with 7 nucleotides matching TRBD1. The CDR3 has 15 residues. CDR1 is SGDLS and CDR2 is YYNGEE in the germline V gene. V gave up 2 bases and J gave up 3 bases; unmatched junction bases: 8. Written as DNA, the CDR3 is TGTGCCAGCAGCGTTACCGGACAGGCCAACTACGAGCAGTACTTC. Translation gives CASSVTGQANYEQYF.

The J gene is TRBJ1-1, the V gene TRBV6-5; no clear D. The V gene's germline CDR1 is MNHEY and CDR2 SVGAGI. The V gene lost 7 bases and the J gene lost 1 base, with 10 bases spanning the gap. The length of the CDR3 is 13 residues. Written as DNA, the CDR3 is TGTGCCAGCACTGTACAGCAGAACACTGAAGCTTTCTTT. It yields the protein CASTVQQNTEAFF.

The chain uses TRBV18 and TRBJ2-6; TRBD1 matches 7 bases. The CDR3 has 19 residues. V gave up 3 bases and J gave up 0 bases; unmatched junction bases: 11. Per the germline V gene, CDR1 is KGHSH and CDR2 is LQKENI. Here the CDR3 DNA reads TGTGCCAGCTCACCGAGGGGGCAGGGGATACCCTCTGGGGCCAACGTCCTGACTTTC. Translated: CASSPRGQGIPSGANVLTF.